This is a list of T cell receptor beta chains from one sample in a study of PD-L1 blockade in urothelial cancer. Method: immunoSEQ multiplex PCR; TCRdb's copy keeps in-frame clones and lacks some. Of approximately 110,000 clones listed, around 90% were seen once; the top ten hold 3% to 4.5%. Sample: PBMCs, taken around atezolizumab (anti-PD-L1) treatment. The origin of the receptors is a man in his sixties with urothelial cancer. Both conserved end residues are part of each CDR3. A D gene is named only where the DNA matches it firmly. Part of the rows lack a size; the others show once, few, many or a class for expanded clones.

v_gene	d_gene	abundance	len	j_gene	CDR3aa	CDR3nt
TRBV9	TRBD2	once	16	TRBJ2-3	CASSPLDGGGPDTQYF	TGTGCCAGCAGCCCCCTAGACGGGGGGGGCCCAGATACGCAGTATTTT
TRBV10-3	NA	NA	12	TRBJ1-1	CAISESGGEAFF	TGTGCCATCAGTGAGTCCGGGGGTGAAGCTTTCTTT
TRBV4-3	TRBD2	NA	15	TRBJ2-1	CASSPEGLAGDEQFF	TGCGCCAGCAGCCCGGAGGGACTAGCGGGGGACGAGCAGTTCTTC
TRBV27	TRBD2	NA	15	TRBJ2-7	CASSVGGRAVYEQYF	TGTGCCAGCAGTGTAGGCGGGAGGGCCGTCTACGAGCAGTACTTC
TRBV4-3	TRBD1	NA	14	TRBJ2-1	CASGTGQGFNEQFF	TGCGCCAGCGGAACGGGACAGGGGTTCAATGAGCAGTTCTTC
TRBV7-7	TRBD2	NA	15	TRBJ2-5	CASSPGLAGKETQYF	TGTGCCAGCAGCCCCGGACTAGCGGGGAAGGAGACCCAGTACTTC
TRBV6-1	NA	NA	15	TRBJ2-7	CASREVPGSSYEQYF	TGTGCCAGCAGGGAAGTGCCAGGGTCCTCCTACGAGCAGTACTTC
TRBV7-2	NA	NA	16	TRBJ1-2	CASSLLYHGAHYGYTF	TGTGCCAGCAGCTTACTTTACCATGGGGCACACTATGGCTACACCTTC
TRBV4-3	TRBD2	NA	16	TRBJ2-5	CASSQDLPSGKETQYF	TGCGCCAGCAGCCAAGATCTTCCTAGCGGGAAGGAGACCCAGTACTTC
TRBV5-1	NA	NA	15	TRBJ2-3	CASSLIGGDTDTQYF	TGCGCCAGCAGCTTAATCGGCGGTGACACAGATACGCAGTATTTT
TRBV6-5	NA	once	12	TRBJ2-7	CASRTGSYEQYF	TGTGCCAGCAGGACAGGCTCCTACGAGCAGTACTTC
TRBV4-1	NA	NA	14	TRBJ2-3	CASSQGLNTDTQYF	TGCGCCAGCAGCCAAGGACTAAACACAGATACGCAGTATTTT
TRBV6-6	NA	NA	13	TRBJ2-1	CASIRQAFNEQFF	TGTGCCAGCATACGACAGGCTTTTAATGAGCAGTTCTTC
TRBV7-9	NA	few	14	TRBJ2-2	CASSLGANTGELFF	TGTGCCAGCAGCTTAGGAGCGAACACCGGGGAGCTGTTTTTT
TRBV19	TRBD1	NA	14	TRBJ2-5	CASSTTGGLETQYF	TGTGCCAGTAGTACCACAGGGGGCTTGGAGACCCAGTACTTC
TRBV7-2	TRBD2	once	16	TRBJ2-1	CASSLVHGRAYNEQFF	TGTGCCAGCAGCTTAGTTCACGGGAGGGCCTACAATGAGCAGTTCTTC
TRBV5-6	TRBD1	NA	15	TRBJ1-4	CASSRPGQGNEKLFF	TGTGCCAGCAGCCGCCCGGGACAGGGGAATGAAAAACTGTTTTTT
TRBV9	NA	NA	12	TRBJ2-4	CASSGRENIQYF	TGTGCCAGCAGCGGCCGGGAAAACATTCAGTACTTC
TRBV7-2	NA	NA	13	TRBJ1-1	CASLGLSGTEAFF	TGTGCCAGCCTAGGTTTATCTGGGACTGAAGCTTTCTTT
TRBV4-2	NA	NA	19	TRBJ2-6	CASSQGLGSSGSGANVLTF	TGTGCCAGCAGCCAAGGCCTGGGGAGTAGTGGGTCTGGGGCCAACGTCCTGACTTTC
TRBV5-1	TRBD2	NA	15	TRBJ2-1	CASRNSGTSYNEQFF	TGCGCCAGCAGGAATAGCGGGACCTCCTACAATGAGCAGTTCTTC
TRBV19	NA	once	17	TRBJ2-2	CASSRGQRYPNTGELFF	TGTGCCAGTAGTCGAGGACAGCGCTACCCTAACACCGGGGAGCTGTTTTTT
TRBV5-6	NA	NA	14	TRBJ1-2	CASSIDGVVYGYTF	TGTGCCAGCAGCATAGACGGGGTTGTTTATGGCTACACCTTC
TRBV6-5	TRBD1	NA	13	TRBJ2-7	CASSNGQGYEQYF	TGTGCCAGCAGTAATGGACAGGGCTACGAGCAGTACTTC
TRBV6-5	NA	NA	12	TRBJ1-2	CASRPGQGGYTF	TGTGCCAGCAGACCCGGACAAGGTGGCTACACCTTC
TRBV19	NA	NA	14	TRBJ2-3	CASKDSGDTDTQYF	TGTGCCAGTAAGGATAGCGGTGACACAGATACGCAGTATTTT
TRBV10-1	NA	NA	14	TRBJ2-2	CASSISGGTGELFF	TGCGCCAGCAGTATTAGCGGAGGCACCGGGGAGCTGTTTTTT
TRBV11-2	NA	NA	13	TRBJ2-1	CASSLNRRNEQFF	TGTGCCAGCAGCTTAAATCGGCGGAATGAGCAGTTCTTC
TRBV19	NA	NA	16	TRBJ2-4	CASSLPGLGAKNIQYF	TGTGCCAGTAGTCTACCGGGACTCGGAGCCAAAAACATTCAGTACTTC
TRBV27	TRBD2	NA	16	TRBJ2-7	CASRPTGTRLRYEQYF	TGTGCCAGCAGACCTACCGGGACTAGGTTAAGGTACGAGCAGTACTTC
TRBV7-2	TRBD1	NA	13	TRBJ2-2	CASSGDRAGELFF	TGTGCCAGCAGCGGCGACAGGGCCGGGGAGCTGTTTTTT
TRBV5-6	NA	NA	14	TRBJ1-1	CASSRLQLGTEAFF	TGTGCCAGCAGCCGACTACAGCTGGGGACTGAAGCTTTCTTT
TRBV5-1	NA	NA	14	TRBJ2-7	CASSLVPGAYEQYF	TGCGCCAGCAGCTTGGTTCCAGGCGCCTACGAGCAGTACTTC
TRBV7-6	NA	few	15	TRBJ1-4	CASSGPRGRQGKLFF	TGTGCCAGCAGCGGACCAAGGGGCCGACAAGGGAAACTGTTTTTT
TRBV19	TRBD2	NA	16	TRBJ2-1	CARFPYSSGAYNEQFF	TGTGCCAGGTTTCCCTACTCTAGCGGAGCCTACAATGAGCAGTTCTTC
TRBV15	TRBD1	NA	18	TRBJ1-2	CATSRDAATGIIDYGYTF	TGTGCCACCAGCAGGGACGCCGCGACAGGGATCATCGACTATGGCTACACCTTC
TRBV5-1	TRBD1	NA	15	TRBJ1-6	CASSEDRAGNSPLHF	TGCGCCAGCAGCGAAGACAGGGCAGGCAATTCACCCCTCCACTTT
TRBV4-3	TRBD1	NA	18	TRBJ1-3	CASSQDQRGPQSGNTIYF	TGCGCCAGCAGCCAAGATCAGAGGGGGCCACAGTCTGGAAACACCATATATTTT
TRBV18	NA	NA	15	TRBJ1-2	CASSLRQDANYGYTF	TGTGCCAGCTCATTACGACAGGATGCTAACTATGGCTACACCTTC
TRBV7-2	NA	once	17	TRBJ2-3	CASSLSLLSPSTDTQYF	TGTGCCAGCAGCTTAAGTTTGCTAAGCCCCTCCACAGATACGCAGTATTTT
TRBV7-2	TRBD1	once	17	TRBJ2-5	CASSSGQGARVRKTQYF	TGTGCCAGCAGCTCGGGACAGGGGGCGAGAGTCCGGAAGACCCAGTACTTC
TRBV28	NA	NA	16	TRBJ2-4	CASRSRQVLAKNIQYF	TGTGCCAGCCGATCCCGACAGGTACTAGCCAAAAACATTCAGTACTTC
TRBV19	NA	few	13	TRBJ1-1	CASSSQLNTEAFF	TGTGCCAGTAGTTCACAGTTGAACACTGAAGCTTTCTTT
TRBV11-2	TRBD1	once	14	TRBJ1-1	CASSFGTANTEAFF	TGTGCCAGCAGCTTTGGGACAGCGAACACTGAAGCTTTCTTT
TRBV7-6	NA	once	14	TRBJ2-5	CASSLFTDQETQYF	TGTGCCAGCAGCTTATTCACAGACCAAGAGACCCAGTACTTC
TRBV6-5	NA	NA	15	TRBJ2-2	CASSPRGLGAGELFF	TGTGCCAGCAGTCCCAGGGGTTTGGGAGCCGGGGAGCTGTTTTTT
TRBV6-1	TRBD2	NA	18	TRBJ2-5	CASSEALPSGVSQETQYF	TGTGCCAGCAGTGAAGCGCTTCCTAGCGGGGTGAGCCAAGAGACCCAGTACTTC
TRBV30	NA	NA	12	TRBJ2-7	CAWSASGYEQYF	TGTGCCTGGAGTGCATCGGGCTACGAGCAGTACTTC
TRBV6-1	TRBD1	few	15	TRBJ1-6	CASSEHRGSDSPLHF	TGTGCCAGCAGTGAACACAGGGGGTCAGATTCACCCCTCCACTTT
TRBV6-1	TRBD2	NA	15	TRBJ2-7	CASGRLAGVGYEQYF	TGTGCCAGCGGCAGACTAGCGGGAGTGGGGTACGAGCAGTACTTC
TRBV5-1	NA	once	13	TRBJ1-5	CASSLDGSQPQHF	TGCGCCAGCAGCTTGGACGGGTCGCAGCCCCAGCATTTT
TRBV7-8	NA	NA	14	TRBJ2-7	CASSFNTGNYEQYF	TGTGCCAGCAGCTTTAACACAGGGAACTACGAGCAGTACTTC
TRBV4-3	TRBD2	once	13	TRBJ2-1	CASSLSGSLEQFF	TGCGCCAGCAGCCTTAGCGGGAGTTTGGAGCAGTTCTTC
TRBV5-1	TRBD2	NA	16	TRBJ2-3	CASSLGGGLNTDTQYF	TGCGCCAGCAGCTTGGGGGGGGGACTGAACACAGATACGCAGTATTTT